This TCR beta chain was captured in a study of PD-L1 blockade in urothelial cancer. Repertoires were generated with immunoSEQ multiplex PCR, while TCRdb's copy carries only in-frame clones and drops some. The table has some 120,000 clones, approximately 88% seen once. As to time point: pretreatment peripheral blood. As regards this clone: The target antigen is unknown.

General observations from the study: Durable-benefit cases showed more tumor-associated blood clone expansion at 3 weeks.

The clonotype comes from a man between 50 and 59 years old with urothelial cancer. The source material was PBMCs, sampled around atezolizumab (anti-PD-L1) treatment.

The CDR3 nucleotides read TGTGCCAGTGGCCGGGGAGACTGGACCTATGGCTACACCTTC. Translating it yields CASGRGDWTYGYTF. This chain joins TRBV19 and TRBJ1-2; no clear D gene. From germline, CDR1 is LNHDA and CDR2 SQIVND (reference sequence). The V and J ends lost 8 bases and 4 bases respectively, with 17 bases between them. The CDR3 covers 14 residues. The full variable domain, with the rest looked up from reference TRBV19 and TRBJ1-2, is DGGITQSPKYLFRKEGQNVTLSCEQNLNHDAMYWYRQDPGQGLRLIYYSQIVNDFQKGDIAEGYSVSREKKESFPLTVTSAQKNPTAFYLCASGRGDWTYGYTFGSGTRLTVV.